This T cell receptor beta chain appears in the sequencing data of a study of T cell responses to AZD1222 COVID-19 vaccine. Across the whole study: Researchers grouped second doses given at about 4 or about 12 weeks into one pool.

V was trimmed by 3 bases and J by 12 bases, leaving 9 bases between them. The CDR3 has 11 amino acids. Germline V gene data show CDR1 as MDHEN and CDR2 as SYDVKM. Profiling relied on immunoSEQ multiplex PCR, and the TCRdb table lists in-frame clones only, not all of them. The sample holds roughly 93,000 clones, about nine tenths seen once. A word on this clone: Antigen unknown.

Broader study findings: Clonal diversity may have been underestimated in mostly white British donors. Spike-wide coverage was observed for vaccine-associated CD4 TCRs, with dominant responses at 160-218 and 743-854. Only after the peak T cell response were repertoires sampled.

The sequencing here drew on peripheral blood, taken on day 0 of AZD1222 vaccination. The sequence was collected from an adult in good health. The J gene is TRBJ2-1, the V gene TRBV28; D is uncertain. CDR3 in amino acids: CASSFAAGQFF. As DNA, the CDR3 is TGTGCCAGCAGTTTCGCGGCAGGGCAGTTCTTC.